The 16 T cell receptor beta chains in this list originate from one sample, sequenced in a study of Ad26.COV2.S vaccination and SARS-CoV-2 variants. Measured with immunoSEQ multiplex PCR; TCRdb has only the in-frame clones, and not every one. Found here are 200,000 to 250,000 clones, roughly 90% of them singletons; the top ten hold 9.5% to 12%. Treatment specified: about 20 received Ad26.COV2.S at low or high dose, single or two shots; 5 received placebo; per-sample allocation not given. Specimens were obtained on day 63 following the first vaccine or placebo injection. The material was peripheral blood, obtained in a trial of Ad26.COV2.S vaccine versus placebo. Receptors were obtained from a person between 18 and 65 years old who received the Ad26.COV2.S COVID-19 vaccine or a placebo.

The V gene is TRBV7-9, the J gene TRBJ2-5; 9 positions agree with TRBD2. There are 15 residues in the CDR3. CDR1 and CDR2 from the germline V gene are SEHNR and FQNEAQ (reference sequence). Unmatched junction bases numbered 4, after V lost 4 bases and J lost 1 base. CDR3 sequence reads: CASSSGLAAQETQYF. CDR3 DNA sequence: TGTGCCAGCAGCTCGGGACTAGCCGCCCAAGAGACCCAGTACTTC.

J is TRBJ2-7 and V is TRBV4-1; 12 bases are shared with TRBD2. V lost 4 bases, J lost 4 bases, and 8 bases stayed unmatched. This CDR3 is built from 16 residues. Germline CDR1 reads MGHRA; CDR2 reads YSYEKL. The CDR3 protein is CASSPRTSGVLYEQYF. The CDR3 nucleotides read TGCGCCAGCAGCCCTCGGACTAGCGGGGTCTTATACGAGCAGTACTTC.

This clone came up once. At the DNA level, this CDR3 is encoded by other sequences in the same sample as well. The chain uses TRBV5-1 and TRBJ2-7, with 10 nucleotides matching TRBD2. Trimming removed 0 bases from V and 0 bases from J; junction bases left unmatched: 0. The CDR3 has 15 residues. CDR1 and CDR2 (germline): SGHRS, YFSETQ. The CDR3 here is CASSLASGSSYEQYF. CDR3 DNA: TGCGCCAGCAGCTTGGCTAGCGGGAGCTCCTACGAGCAGTACTTC.

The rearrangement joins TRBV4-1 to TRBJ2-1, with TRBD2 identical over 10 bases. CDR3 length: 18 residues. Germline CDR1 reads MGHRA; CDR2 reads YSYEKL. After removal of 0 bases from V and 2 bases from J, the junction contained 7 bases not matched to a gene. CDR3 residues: CASSQDQGLAPTYNEQFF. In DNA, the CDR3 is TGCGCCAGCAGCCAAGATCAGGGACTAGCGCCCACCTACAATGAGCAGTTCTTC.

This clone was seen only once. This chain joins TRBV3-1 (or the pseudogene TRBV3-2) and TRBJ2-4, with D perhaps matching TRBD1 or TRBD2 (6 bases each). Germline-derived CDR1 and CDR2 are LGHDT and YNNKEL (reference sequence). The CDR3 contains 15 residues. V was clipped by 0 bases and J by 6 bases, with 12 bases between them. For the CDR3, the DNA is TGTGCCAGCAGCCAAGATTCGGGGGCTGGAAACATTCAGTACTTC. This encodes CASSQDSGAGNIQYF.

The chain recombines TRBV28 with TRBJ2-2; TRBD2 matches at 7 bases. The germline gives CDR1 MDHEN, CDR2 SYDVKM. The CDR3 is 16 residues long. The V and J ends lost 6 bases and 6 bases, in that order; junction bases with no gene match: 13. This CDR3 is CASSPPVGGGPGELFF. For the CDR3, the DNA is TGTGCCAGCAGCCCCCCGGTGGGGGGGGGACCCGGGGAGCTGTTTTTT.

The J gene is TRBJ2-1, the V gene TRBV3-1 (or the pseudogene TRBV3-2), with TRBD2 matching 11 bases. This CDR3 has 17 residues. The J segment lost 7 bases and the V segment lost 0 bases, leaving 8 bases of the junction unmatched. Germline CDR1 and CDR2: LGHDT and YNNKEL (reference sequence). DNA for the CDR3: TGTGCCAGCAGCCAAGATTGGGGATTAGCGGGGGGGAATGAGCAGTTCTTC. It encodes CASSQDWGLAGGNEQFF.

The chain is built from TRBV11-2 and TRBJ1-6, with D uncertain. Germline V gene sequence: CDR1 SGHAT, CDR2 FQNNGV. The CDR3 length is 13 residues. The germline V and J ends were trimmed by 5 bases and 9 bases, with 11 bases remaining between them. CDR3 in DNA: TGTGCCAGCAGCGTTCCAAATTTTTCACCCCTCCACTTT. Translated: CASSVPNFSPLHF.

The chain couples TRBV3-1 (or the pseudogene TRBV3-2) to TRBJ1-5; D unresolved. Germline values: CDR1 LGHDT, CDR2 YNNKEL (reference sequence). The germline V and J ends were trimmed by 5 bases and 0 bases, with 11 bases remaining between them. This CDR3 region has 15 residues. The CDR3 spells CASSTTPYSNQPQHF. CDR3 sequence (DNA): TGTGCCAGCAGCACGACACCGTATAGCAATCAGCCCCAGCATTTT.

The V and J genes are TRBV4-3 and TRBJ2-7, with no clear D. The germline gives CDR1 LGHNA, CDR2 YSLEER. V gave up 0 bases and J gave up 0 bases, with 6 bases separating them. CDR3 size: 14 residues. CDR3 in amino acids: CASSQEAASYEQYF. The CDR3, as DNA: TGCGCCAGCAGCCAAGAGGCTGCCTCCTACGAGCAGTACTTC.

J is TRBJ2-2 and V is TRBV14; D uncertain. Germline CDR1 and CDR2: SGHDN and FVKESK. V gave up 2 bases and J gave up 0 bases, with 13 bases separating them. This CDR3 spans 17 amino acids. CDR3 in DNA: TGTGCCAGCAGCCAATGGGCGGAGAGGACGAACACCGGGGAGCTGTTTTTT. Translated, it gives CASSQWAERTNTGELFF.

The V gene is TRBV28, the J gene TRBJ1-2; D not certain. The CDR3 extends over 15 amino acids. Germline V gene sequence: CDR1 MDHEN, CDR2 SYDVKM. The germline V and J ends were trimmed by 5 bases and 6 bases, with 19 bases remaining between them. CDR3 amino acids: CASSPPEQSFDGYTF. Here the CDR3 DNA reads TGTGCCAGCAGTCCACCCGAGCAGTCCTTTGATGGCTACACCTTC.

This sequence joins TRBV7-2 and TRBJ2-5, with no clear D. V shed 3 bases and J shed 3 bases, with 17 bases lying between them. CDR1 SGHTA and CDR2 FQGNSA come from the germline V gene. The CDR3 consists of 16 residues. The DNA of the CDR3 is TGTGCCAGCAGCTTCGTCGTCGGGCGGCCCGAAGAGACCCAGTACTTC. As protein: CASSFVVGRPEETQYF.

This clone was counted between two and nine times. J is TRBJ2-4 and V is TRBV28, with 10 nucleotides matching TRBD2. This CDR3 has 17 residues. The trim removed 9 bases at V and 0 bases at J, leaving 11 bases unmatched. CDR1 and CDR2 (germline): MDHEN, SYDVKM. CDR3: CASMLAGGGLAKNIQYF. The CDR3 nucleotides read TGTGCCAGTATGTTAGCGGGAGGAGGTCTAGCCAAAAACATTCAGTACTTC.

CDR3 sequence reads: CASSEGPSTDTQYF. Written as DNA, the CDR3 is TGTGCCAGCAGTGAAGGGCCGAGCACAGATACGCAGTATTTT. The chain carries TRBV6-1 and TRBJ2-3; the D is unclear. Germline values: CDR1 MNHNS, CDR2 SASEGT. This CDR3 comprises 14 residues. The V and J ends lost 1 base and 0 bases respectively, with 5 bases between them.

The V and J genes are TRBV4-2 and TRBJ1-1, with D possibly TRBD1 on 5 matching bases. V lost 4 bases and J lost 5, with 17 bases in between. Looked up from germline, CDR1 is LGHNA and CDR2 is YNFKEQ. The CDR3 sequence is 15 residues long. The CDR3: CASSLGSQGNTEAFF. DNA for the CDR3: TGTGCCAGCAGCCTAGGCTCCCAGGGAAATACTGAAGCTTTCTTT.